These T cell receptor beta chains were read from a single sample in a study of T cell changes during pregnancy in multiple sclerosis. The assay was immunoSEQ multiplex PCR, and TCRdb's table has in-frame clones only and misses some. The sample includes just under 45,000 clones, 95% to 96% of them seen just once. The sample consisted of peripheral blood, taken in the second trimester of pregnancy. The source is a female donor with multiple sclerosis, enrolled in a pregnancy study. The CDR3 runs from the conserved cysteine through the conserved F or W. D genes are given only for firm matches. Some rows mark clone size as missing; the rest say once, few, many or name a class of expanded clone.

V: TRBV14
J: TRBJ1-3
D: -
size: -
DNA: TGTGCCAGCAGCCAAGATCCACGGGACTCTCGAAACACCATATATTTT
CDR3: CASSQDPRDSRNTIYF

V: TRBV18
J: TRBJ1-5
D: -
size: few
DNA: TGTGCCAGCTCACGAGGTTCGAATAGCAATCAGCCCCAGCATTTT
CDR3: CASSRGSNSNQPQHF

V: TRBV4-1
J: TRBJ2-7
D: -
size: once
DNA: TGCGCCAGCAGCCAAGTTAGGACAGCCTCCTACGAGCAGTACTTC
CDR3: CASSQVRTASYEQYF

V: TRBV28
J: TRBJ2-1
D: TRBD2
size: -
DNA: TGTGCCAGCAGTTTATACCCCGGGACTAGCGGGAGCCACGACTACAATGAGCAGTTCTTC
CDR3: CASSLYPGTSGSHDYNEQFF

V: TRBV5-1
J: TRBJ2-5
D: TRBD1
size: -
DNA: TGCGCCAGCACCATACAGGGGGCAGAAGAGACCCAGTACTTC
CDR3: CASTIQGAEETQYF

V: TRBV28
J: TRBJ2-3
D: TRBD2
size: -
DNA: TGTGCCAGCAGTTCCCCAAGCGGGAGAAGGACCTTAACGAGCACAGATACGCAGTATTTT
CDR3: CASSSPSGRRTLTSTDTQYF

V: TRBV18
J: TRBJ2-1
D: -
size: -
DNA: TGTGCCAGCTCACCACCGTCGACAGTCGATGGTGAGCAGTTCTTC
CDR3: CASSPPSTVDGEQFF

V: TRBV6-4
J: TRBJ1-5
D: -
size: -
DNA: TGTGCCAGCAGTCCCCTGGGAGGGACCCAGCCCCAGCATTTT
CDR3: CASSPLGGTQPQHF

V: TRBV7-9
J: TRBJ2-6
D: -
size: -
DNA: TGTGCCAGCAGGGGGCCTGGGGCCAACGTCCTGACTTTC
CDR3: CASRGPGANVLTF

V: TRBV5-1
J: TRBJ2-4
D: -
size: few
DNA: TGCGCCAGCAGCTTGTGGGGCGGCAAAAACATTCAGTACTTC
CDR3: CASSLWGGKNIQYF

V: TRBV10-3
J: TRBJ2-3
D: -
size: -
DNA: TGTGCCATCAGTGAAAAAGGACTCCCAGATACGCAGTATTTT
CDR3: CAISEKGLPDTQYF

V: TRBV7-8
J: TRBJ2-1
D: -
size: -
DNA: TGTGCCAGCAGAATTGAGCTCGGAGCAGCTCAGAATTCGGGTGAGCAGTTCTTC
CDR3: CASRIELGAAQNSGEQFF

V: TRBV7-8
J: TRBJ1-1
D: -
size: -
DNA: TGTGCCAGCAGCTTAGCGCGTGGGGGCACAACTGAAGCTTTCTTT
CDR3: CASSLARGGTTEAFF

V: TRBV5-6
J: TRBJ1-1
D: TRBD1
size: -
DNA: TGTGCCAGCAGCTTCAGGGGGCTCCTCCCTTTGGGGAACACTGAAGCTTTCTTT
CDR3: CASSFRGLLPLGNTEAFF

V: TRBV7-2
J: TRBJ2-3
D: -
size: -
DNA: TGTGCCAGCAGCCTACGCACAGATACGCAGTATTTT
CDR3: CASSLRTDTQYF

V: TRBV5-8
J: TRBJ2-7
D: TRBD1
size: -
DNA: TGTGCCAGCAGCGCATACAGGGGCCCCCCTACCGAGCAGTACTTC
CDR3: CASSAYRGPPTEQYF

V: TRBV28
J: TRBJ1-3
D: -
size: once
DNA: TGTGCCAGCAGTCCTAGAAGGGGGTTCTCTGGAAACACCATATATTTT
CDR3: CASSPRRGFSGNTIYF

V: TRBV30
J: TRBJ1-2
D: -
size: -
DNA: TGTGCCTGGAGACAGGGAAACTATGGCTACACCTTC
CDR3: CAWRQGNYGYTF

V: TRBV6-5
J: TRBJ1-1
D: TRBD1
size: -
DNA: TGTGCCAGCAGTTACTTCTCCGGGACAGCGAACACTGAAGCTTTCTTT
CDR3: CASSYFSGTANTEAFF

V: TRBV5-1
J: TRBJ1-4
D: -
size: once
DNA: TGCGCCAGCAGCCCCGGGGGAAGGGACGGTGAAAAACTGTTTTTT
CDR3: CASSPGGRDGEKLFF

V: TRBV2
J: TRBJ1-3
D: TRBD1
size: -
DNA: TGTGCCAGCAGAATTAACAAAGGGGGCCCTGGAAACACCATATATTTT
CDR3: CASRINKGGPGNTIYF

V: TRBV7-9
J: TRBJ1-2
D: -
size: -
DNA: TGTGCCAGCAGCCCGAGACCCGGGGAGGGCTATGGCTACACCTTC
CDR3: CASSPRPGEGYGYTF

V: TRBV28
J: TRBJ1-1
D: TRBD1
size: -
DNA: TGTGCCAGCAGTTTATGGTTTCAGGGGGCGGATACTGAAGCTTTCTTT
CDR3: CASSLWFQGADTEAFF

V: TRBV7-8
J: TRBJ1-2
D: -
size: -
DNA: TGTGCCAGCAGCACCCCGATCGGGGGAGGGCAGTTTAACTATGGCTACACCTTC
CDR3: CASSTPIGGGQFNYGYTF

V: TRBV7-3
J: TRBJ2-1
D: TRBD1
size: -
DNA: TGTGCCAGCAGCGCATATACAGGGGGTGAGCAGTTCTTC
CDR3: CASSAYTGGEQFF

V: TRBV30
J: TRBJ2-7
D: -
size: -
DNA: TGTGCCTGCTCGGGACTTTTCGAGCAGTACTTC
CDR3: CACSGLFEQYF

V: TRBV5-4
J: TRBJ1-5
D: -
size: once
DNA: TGTGCCAGCGAGCTTTTCGGGTCAGGGCAGCCCCAGCATTTT
CDR3: CASELFGSGQPQHF

V: TRBV9
J: TRBJ1-3
D: -
size: -
DNA: TGTGCCAGCAGCGTAGGGTGGGGCAACTCTGGAAACACCATATATTTT
CDR3: CASSVGWGNSGNTIYF

V: TRBV11-2
J: TRBJ1-1
D: -
size: -
DNA: TGTGCCAGCAGGCTAGAGGGCATCGACACTGAAGCTTTCTTT
CDR3: CASRLEGIDTEAFF

V: TRBV5-1
J: TRBJ2-7
D: -
size: few
DNA: TGCGCCAGCAGGCTTACCTGGGACTTCGCCTACGAGCAGTACTTC
CDR3: CASRLTWDFAYEQYF

V: TRBV10-3
J: TRBJ2-5
D: -
size: -
DNA: TGTGCCATCAGTGAGACCGGGACTCAGGGAGAGACCCAGTACTTC
CDR3: CAISETGTQGETQYF